The present TCR beta chain was sequenced within a study of cytomegalovirus exposure and HLA in healthy donors. Study results and caveats: Reported results showed that the classifier diagnosed cytomegalovirus status with high specificity and sensitivity. The investigators catalogued 160 or so TCR beta chains as cytomegalovirus-associated. The authors confirmed in vitro that a few CMV-associated chains were specific for CMV antigens.

Of note for this clone: Its cognate antigen is unknown.

The donors were part of the approximately 120-subject validation cohort, which stood apart from the 666-subject first cohort. This table comes from immunoSEQ multiplex PCR, and its TCRdb copy is limited to in-frame clones, with some not included. This table holds fewer than 200,000 clones, less than 95% found once. This CDR3 contains 15 residues. CDR1 and CDR2 (germline): SGHTA, FQGNSA. With 6 bases clipped from V and 4 bases from J, the junction kept 9 bases outside the gene matches. Sample: PBMCs. The receptor comes from a woman between 18 and 29 years old in good health and CMV-seropositive. The chain combines TRBV7-2 with TRBJ2-5; 9 positions agree with TRBD1. The CDR3 sequence: CASRYDRGDIETQYF. The CDR3 nucleotides read TGTGCCAGCAGATATGACAGGGGGGACATAGAGACCCAGTACTTC. Based on the CDR3 plus reference TRBV7-2 and TRBJ2-5, the full variable domain is GAGVSQSPSNKVTEKGKDVELRCDPISGHTALYWYRQSLGQGLEFLIYFQGNSAPDKSGLPSDRFSAERTGGSVSTLTIQRTQQEDSAVYLCASRYDRGDIETQYFGPGTRLLVL.